This T cell receptor (beta chain) was obtained from a study of blood T cell repertoires in COVID-19. Study background: Italy, Spain and the United States were the sources of the convalescent and acute COVID-19 samples.

The table came from immunoSEQ multiplex PCR; TCRdb's copy has only in-frame clones and leaves some out. The sample has roughly 500,000 clones, 80% to 90% seen once; the top ten hold approximately 3%. Turning to this clone: Within the sample, other DNA sequences also encode this same CDR3.

The receptor's source is a human donor in a cohort sampled during active COVID-19. The sequencing input was peripheral blood.

The CDR3: CASSLAGGYNEQFF. The CDR3 region has the DNA TGTGCCAGCAGTCTGGCTGGGGGGTACAATGAGCAGTTCTTC. V gene TRBV6-5 combines with J gene TRBJ2-1; tentative D call: TRBD2 (6 bases). Per germline, CDR1 MNHEY and CDR2 SVGAGI. This CDR3 has 14 residues. With 5 bases removed from V and 4 bases from J, the gap between germline ends came to 12 bases.